Each of the 5 T cell receptor beta chains below was sequenced from the same sample in a study of T cell repertoires in cytomegalovirus infection. TCRdb re-called the reads with MiXCR, one entry per CDR3 protein. Here the sample spans 650,000 to 850,000 distinct CDR3 sequences, approximately 32% being singletons. These receptors have no identified antigens. This sample comprised cultured CD8+ T cells from PBMCs, obtained from culture after CMV antigen stimulation. All receptors come from a human donor in good health (CMV status not recorded). Some clones in this sample may be carry-over from other donors' samples.

This chain uses TRBV24-1 with TRBJ2-1; D gene ambiguous. Germline CDR1 and CDR2: KGHDR and SFDVKD. Trimming left V 4 bases short and J 9 bases short, with 9 bases between. The CDR3 consists of 12 residues. CDR3 coding DNA: TGTGCCACCAGTGACACAGCAGGTGAGCAGTTCTTC. It codes for CATSDTAGEQFF.

This clonotype was detected many times. The chain joins TRBV7-2 to TRBJ2-5, with a weak D call TRBD2 (6 bases). CDR1 SGHTA and CDR2 FQGNSA come from the germline V gene. There are 15 residues in the CDR3. Trimming pared 1 base from V and 2 bases from J, leaving 11 bases between. CDR3 loop: CASSLGDSGQETQYF. The DNA of the CDR3 is TGTGCCAGCAGCTTAGGAGATAGCGGACAAGAGACCCAGTACTTC.

The CDR3 bases are TGTGCCAGCAGTTTAACGAATTACTTTAGGGCTGAAGCTTTCTTT. This encodes CASSLTNYFRAEAFF. The rearrangement joins TRBV27 to TRBJ1-1, with D unresolved. Germline CDR1 is MNHEY and CDR2 is SMNVEV (reference sequence). V lost 2 bases to trimming and J lost 6 bases, with 16 bases between them. This CDR3 is built from 15 residues.

The J gene is TRBJ2-7, the V gene TRBV7-2, with D unclear. Trimming took 7 bases from V and 5 from J, leaving 12 bases between them. The CDR3 is made up of 12 amino acids. Germline V gene lookup returns CDR1 SGHTA and CDR2 FQGNSA. CDR3 in DNA: TGTGCCAGCACCTGGTCTTTGGACGAGCAGTACTTC. Translating gives CASTWSLDEQYF.

The sample holds many counts of this clonotype. The chain is built from TRBV7-6 and TRBJ2-1; D is perhaps TRBD1 (5 bases). This CDR3 comprises 14 residues. V lost 2 bases to trimming and J lost 1 base, with 6 bases between them. The germline V gene encodes CDR1 SGHVS and CDR2 FNYEAQ. The CDR3 sequence is CASSLKGSYNEQFF. Here the CDR3 DNA reads TGTGCCAGCAGCTTAAAGGGGTCCTACAATGAGCAGTTCTTC.